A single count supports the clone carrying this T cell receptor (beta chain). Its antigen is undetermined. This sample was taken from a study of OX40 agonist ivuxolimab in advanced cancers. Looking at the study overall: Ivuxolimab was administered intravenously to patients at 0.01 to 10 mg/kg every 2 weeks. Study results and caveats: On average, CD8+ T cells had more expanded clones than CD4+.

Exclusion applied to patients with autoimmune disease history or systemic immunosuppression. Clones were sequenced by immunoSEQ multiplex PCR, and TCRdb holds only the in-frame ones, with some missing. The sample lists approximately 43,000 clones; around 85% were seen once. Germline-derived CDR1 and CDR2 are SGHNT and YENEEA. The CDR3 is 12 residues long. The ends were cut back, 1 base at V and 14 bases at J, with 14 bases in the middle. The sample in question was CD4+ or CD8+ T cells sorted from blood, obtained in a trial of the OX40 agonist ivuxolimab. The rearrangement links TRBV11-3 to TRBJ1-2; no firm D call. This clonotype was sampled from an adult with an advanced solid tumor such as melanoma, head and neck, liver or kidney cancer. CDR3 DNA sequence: TGTGCCAGCAGCTTAGTTCTGGGAAGTTTAACCTTC. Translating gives CASSLVLGSLTF.